These T cell receptor beta chains were read from a single sample in a study of cytomegalovirus exposure and HLA in healthy donors. Data came from immunoSEQ multiplex PCR; TCRdb stores just in-frame clones and leaves some out. This repertoire shows roughly 180,000 clones, 80% found once; its top ten account for 6% to 7.5%. The sample was PBMCs. These receptors were obtained from a man aged 25 to 40 in good health and CMV-seropositive. Both conserved end residues are part of each CDR3. The D gene is left open where the match is weak. Clone size is given for some rows only: seen once, a few or many times, or a class if the clone is expanded.

D gene	V gene	J gene	clone size	CDR3 protein
.	TRBV5-1	TRBJ2-3	once	CASSLGIGAGTDTQYF
TRBD2	TRBV19	TRBJ2-7	.	CATRRTSGRPPYEQYF
TRBD2	TRBV19	TRBJ2-7	.	CASSSGGRLNEQYF
.	TRBV25-1	TRBJ2-1	.	CAIRRVGEQFF
.	TRBV27	TRBJ2-3	few	CASSLSVSGTNTDTQYF
TRBD1	TRBV5-1	TRBJ2-2	.	CASSFPQGAGELFF
TRBD1	TRBV6-5	TRBJ1-2	.	CASSTRTGVGGYTF
.	TRBV6-1	TRBJ2-7	.	CASSEVQGYEQYF
TRBD1	TRBV28	TRBJ2-5	.	CASRTRGQGALQETQYF
.	TRBV5-6	TRBJ2-3	once	CASSLVGGAADTQYF
TRBD1	TRBV4-3	TRBJ2-1	few	CASSQDPGGAYNEQFF
.	TRBV14	TRBJ2-3	few	CASSHSDTYLTDTQYF
.	TRBV5-4	TRBJ1-1	.	CASSQGTNKNTEAFF
.	TRBV19	TRBJ1-4	.	CASSMGGSREKLFF
.	TRBV7-8	TRBJ1-1	.	CASSVQGPNTEAFF
TRBD2	TRBV13	TRBJ2-1	.	CASSRTSGYQLSPYNEQFF
TRBD2	TRBV6-5	TRBJ2-2	.	CAAKAGQPSGELFF
TRBD1	TRBV19	TRBJ1-6	.	CASSMMMGQHSPLHF
TRBD2	TRBV11-2	TRBJ2-5	.	CASSPTLAGRGETQYF
.	TRBV7-3	TRBJ2-6	.	CASSSGQIISGANVLTF
TRBD1	TRBV9	TRBJ2-6	.	CASSVGQGAGANVLTF
TRBD1	TRBV7-2	TRBJ1-5	.	CASSEGTGDANQPQHF
TRBD2	TRBV5-1	TRBJ2-1	.	CASNGLATYNEQFF
TRBD2	TRBV6-5	TRBJ2-7	.	CASSGAGDSYEQYF
TRBD1	TRBV19	TRBJ1-2	.	CASTRPGQGAPGDYGYTF
TRBD1	TRBV5-1	TRBJ1-4	.	CASSLARGGADEKLFF
.	TRBV28	TRBJ1-2	.	CASRRPQGLHGYTF
.	TRBV5-6	TRBJ2-3	.	CASSLLGGSTDTQYF
TRBD1	TRBV5-1	TRBJ2-6	.	CASSHSMGETGAASGANVLTF
.	TRBV14	TRBJ2-7	.	CASSLRTVRGSYEQYF
TRBD1	TRBV9	TRBJ1-2	.	CASSVSAGQGPTLNYGYTF
TRBD2	TRBV5-1	TRBJ2-5	.	CASSPGGGETQYF
.	TRBV2	TRBJ2-1	.	CASIRGSYNEQFF
.	TRBV5-6	TRBJ1-1	.	CASSLGPNTEAFF
TRBD2	TRBV6-5	TRBJ2-3	few	CASRASGGSTDTQYF
.	TRBV29-1	TRBJ1-3	.	CSVGGSADGNTIYF
.	TRBV5-4	TRBJ1-3	.	CASSSRVAGNTIYF
TRBD1	TRBV6-1	TRBJ2-1	.	CASGLQGAIYEQFF
.	TRBV27	TRBJ1-1	.	CASSEYGTEAFF
.	TRBV19	TRBJ1-2	.	CASSITPTDRNYGYTF
TRBD1	TRBV4-1	TRBJ1-1	.	CASSQERGPGEAFF
.	TRBV4-2	TRBJ2-1	.	CASSRALGLPSYNEQFF
TRBD2	TRBV7-9	TRBJ2-1	.	CASSFRTSGNQANEQFF
.	TRBV27	TRBJ2-4	.	CASSLAQGAKNIQYF
.	TRBV4-2	TRBJ1-4	.	CASSDVREEKLFF
TRBD1	TRBV6-1	TRBJ1-1	.	CASSPGTGGTEAFF
TRBD1	TRBV19	TRBJ1-1	.	CASSIDLGGSGGRGTEAFF
.	TRBV7-9	TRBJ2-7	.	CASSLHELGGATSYEQYF